This T cell receptor beta chain was identified in a study of early stage breast cancer tumors. Study overall: ER+/PR+/HER2- status applied to about 70% of the 16 invasive breast tumors.

Each sample had two DNA replicates, approximately 0.49 ug blood or 1.5 ug tissue. Produced via immunoSEQ multiplex PCR; TCRdb's table is partial and in-frame only. This table holds tens of thousands of clones, approximately 72% found once. CDR3 length: 14 amino acids. The germline V gene encodes CDR1 SQVTM and CDR2 ANQGSEA. The V gene lost 3 bases and the J gene lost 0 bases, with 10 bases spanning the gap. The V and J genes are TRBV29-1 and TRBJ2-3; tentative D call: TRBD1 (5 bases). The sequencing input was blood. This TCR derives from a person aged 50-59 years with breast cancer. The CDR3 protein is CSVDGPGSTDTQYF. The CDR3 DNA reads TGCAGCGTTGATGGGCCAGGGAGCACAGATACGCAGTATTTT.